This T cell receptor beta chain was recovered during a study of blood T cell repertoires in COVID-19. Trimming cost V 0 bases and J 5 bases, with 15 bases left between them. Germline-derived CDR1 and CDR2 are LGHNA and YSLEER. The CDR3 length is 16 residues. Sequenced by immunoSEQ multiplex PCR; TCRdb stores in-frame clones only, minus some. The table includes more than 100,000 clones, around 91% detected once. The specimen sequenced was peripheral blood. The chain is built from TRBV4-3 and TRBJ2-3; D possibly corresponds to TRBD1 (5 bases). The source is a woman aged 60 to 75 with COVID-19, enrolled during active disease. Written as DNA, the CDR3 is TGCGCCAGCAGCCAAGATCCAAAGGGTAGGGGAGATACGCAGTATTTT. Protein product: CASSQDPKGRGDTQYF.